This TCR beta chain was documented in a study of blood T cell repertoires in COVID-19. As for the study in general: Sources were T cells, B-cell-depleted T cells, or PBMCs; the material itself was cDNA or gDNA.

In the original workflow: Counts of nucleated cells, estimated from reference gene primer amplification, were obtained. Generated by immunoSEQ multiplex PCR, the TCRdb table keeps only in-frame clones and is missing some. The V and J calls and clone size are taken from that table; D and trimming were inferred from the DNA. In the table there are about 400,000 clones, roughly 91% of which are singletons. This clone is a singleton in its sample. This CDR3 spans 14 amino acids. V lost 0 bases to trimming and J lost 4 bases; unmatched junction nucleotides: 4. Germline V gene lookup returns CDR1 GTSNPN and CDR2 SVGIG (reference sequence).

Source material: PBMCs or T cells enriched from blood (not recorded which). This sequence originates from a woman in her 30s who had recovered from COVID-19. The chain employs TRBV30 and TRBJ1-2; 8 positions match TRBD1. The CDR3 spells CAWSVPGGGYGYTF. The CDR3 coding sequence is TGTGCCTGGAGTGTACCAGGGGGCGGCTATGGCTACACCTTC.